This T cell receptor beta chain was identified in a study of beta chain features in type 1 diabetes. Expressed TCRB transcripts were sequenced because the entire RNA isolate underwent reverse transcription. The repertoire was sequenced with immunoSEQ multiplex PCR; TCRdb's copy has only in-frame clones and lacks some. Of approximately 150,000 clones in the sample, under 11% were seen once. This clone was seen a few times. There are 16 residues in the CDR3. CDR1 and CDR2 from the germline V gene are SGDLS and YYNGEE. With 3 bases clipped from V and 0 bases from J, the junction kept 2 bases outside the gene matches.

The V gene is TRBV9, the J gene TRBJ2-7; 14 bases match TRBD2. The sequence came from a man aged 18 to 29 in good health. Sequencing used naive CD4+ T cells from blood. The chain's CDR3 is CASSEGTSGSSYEQYF. The DNA of the CDR3 is TGTGCCAGCAGCGAGGGGACTAGCGGGAGCTCCTACGAGCAGTACTTC.